A single sample is the source of the 15 T cell receptor beta chains below, sequenced in a study of shared clonotypes between healthy human individuals (dated by TCRdb to 2018 to 2020). Library preparation was by the immunoSEQ multiplex PCR assay. In TCRdb, the immuneACCESS table is reduced to in-frame sequences with V and J assigned. These tables do not hold every clone; where another copy was compared, an unresolved V gene accounts for under half, and the others remain unexplained. This sample gives 2,500,000 or so clones in total; around 90% of them show up just once. 0.37% of the sample comes from the top ten. Sequencing was performed on naive CD4+ T cells from PBMCs. In light of the paper, this sample's cell subset or site label describes: CD45RA+ positively selected. These receptors were taken from a young man in good health. Some clones in this sample may be carry-over from other donors' samples.

The V gene is TRBV14, the J gene TRBJ2-2, with D unclear. Germline V lookup: CDR1 SGHDN, CDR2 FVKESK. The CDR3 consists of 12 residues. V lost 1 base, J lost 7 bases, and 4 bases lay in between. In DNA, the CDR3 is TGTGCCAGCAGCCAAGTTTACGGGGAGCTGTTTTTT. Encoded protein: CASSQVYGELFF.

The chain links TRBV7-7 to TRBJ1-3; 7 nucleotides match TRBD1. The germline CDR1 and CDR2 sequences are SSHAT and FNYEAQ (reference sequence). CDR3 size: 17 residues. Trimming removed 5 bases from V and 4 bases from J; junction bases left unmatched: 14. The CDR3 protein is CASSPRPTGTAGNTIYF. The DNA of the CDR3 is TGTGCCAGCAGCCCCCGGCCGACAGGGACGGCCGGAAACACCATATATTTT.

This rearrangement joins TRBV6-8 to TRBJ2-7; 7 bases align to TRBD2. The CDR3 is 17 amino acids. Per the germline V gene, CDR1 is MNHGY and CDR2 is SAAAGT. The trim removed 0 bases at V and 6 bases at J, leaving 14 bases unmatched. CDR3 region: CASSYSRERSLVGEQYF. CDR3 DNA: TGTGCCAGCAGTTACTCGCGGGAGCGGTCGTTGGTAGGCGAGCAGTACTTC.

This chain uses TRBV11-2 with TRBJ2-7; no clear D. The CDR3 extends over 12 amino acids. Trimming left V 5 bases short and J 4 bases short, with 9 bases between. Germline CDR1 SGHAT, CDR2 FQNNGV. CDR3 nucleotides: TGTGCCAGCAGCATAAACAGTTACGAGCAGTACTTC. Its translation is CASSINSYEQYF.

The chain joins TRBV7-2 to TRBJ1-4; D uncertain. The CDR3 has 15 residues. In germline, CDR1 is SGHTA, CDR2 FQGNSA. V was trimmed by 5 bases and J by 0 bases, leaving 10 bases between them. The CDR3 DNA is TGTGCCAGCAGCCTCCAAGGGCCAACTAATGAAAAACTGTTTTTT. As protein: CASSLQGPTNEKLFF.

The J gene is TRBJ2-1, the V gene TRBV18; 7 nucleotides match TRBD1. The CDR3 has 14 residues. Germline V gene data show CDR1 as KGHSH and CDR2 as LQKENI. After removal of 0 bases from V and 9 bases from J, the junction contained 5 bases not matched to a gene. CDR3 coding DNA: TGTGCCAGCTCACCACCACAGGGGTGGGCTGAGCAGTTCTTC. Translation gives CASSPPQGWAEQFF.

The chain links TRBV28 to TRBJ2-7; possibly TRBD2 for D (5 bases). The CDR3 covers 12 residues. The germline V gene encodes CDR1 MDHEN and CDR2 SYDVKM. The V and J ends lost 8 bases and 7 bases respectively, with 15 bases between them. This chain's CDR3 is CASSRLLSEQYF. The CDR3 bases are TGTGCCAGCTCGAGACTACTTTCAGAGCAGTACTTC.

On this clone: The sample has other DNA sequences that encode this CDR3 too. V is TRBV7-9 and J is TRBJ1-1, with a possible D match to TRBD1 (5 bases). The V end was cut by 3 bases, the J end by 1 base, with 9 bases between. CDR1 SEHNR and CDR2 FQNEAQ come from the germline V gene (reference sequence). This CDR3 contains 14 residues. The CDR3, as DNA: TGTGCCAGCAGCTTGAAGGGGTCGAACACTGAAGCTTTCTTT. Encoded protein: CASSLKGSNTEAFF.

This chain connects TRBV28 to TRBJ2-3; D remains ambiguous. Trimming stripped 11 bases from V and 1 base from J, with 13 bases between. The V gene's germline CDR1 is MDHEN and CDR2 SYDVKM. This CDR3 region has 13 residues. CDR3 in amino acids: CAQARAGTDTQYF. DNA for the CDR3: TGTGCCCAAGCCCGGGCCGGCACAGATACGCAGTATTTT.

The chain is built from TRBV2 and TRBJ1-1; 10 nucleotides line up with TRBD1. The CDR3 contains 12 residues. The V gene's germline CDR1 is SNHLY and CDR2 FYNNEI. V was pared by 10 bases and J by 5 bases, with 4 bases of the junction left unmatched. CDR3 in DNA: TGTGCCACAGGGACAGGGGTTACTGAAGCTTTCTTT. Translating gives CATGTGVTEAFF.

The V gene is TRBV11-2, the J gene TRBJ2-3; D uncertain. Trimming shortened V by 3 bases and J by 4 bases, and 8 bases separated the two germline ends. The CDR3 runs 13 residues. The V gene's germline CDR1 is SGHAT and CDR2 FQNNGV. The chain's CDR3 is CASSFSGPDTQYF. In nucleotides, the CDR3 is TGTGCCAGCAGCTTCTCGGGTCCAGATACGCAGTATTTT.

This chain uses TRBV28 with TRBJ1-4; the match to TRBD1 covers 7 bases. CDR1 is MDHEN and CDR2 is SYDVKM in the germline V gene. Losses at the gene ends were 5 bases for V and 5 bases for J; bases not matched to a gene: 8. The CDR3 spans 15 residues. CDR3 protein: CASSETGAMNEKLFF. The DNA of the CDR3 is TGTGCCAGCAGTGAAACAGGGGCCATGAATGAAAAACTGTTTTTT.

The rearrangement joins TRBV5-4 to TRBJ1-3; 8 nucleotides match TRBD1. CDR3 size: 16 residues. CDR1 SGHNT and CDR2 YYREEE come from the germline V gene (reference sequence). Trimming removed 3 bases from V and 4 bases from J; junction bases left unmatched: 9. CDR3 coding DNA: TGTGCCAGCAGCTCAGGACAGGGTAACATCGGAAACACCATATATTTT. Protein sequence: CASSSGQGNIGNTIYF.

The V call is TRBV18, the J call TRBJ1-2, with 7 bases that match TRBD1. From germline, CDR1 is KGHSH and CDR2 LQKENI. V lost 6 bases to trimming and J lost 0 bases; unmatched junction nucleotides: 4. CDR3 length: 14 residues. CDR3 loop: CASSGDRTNYGYTF. The CDR3 region has the DNA TGTGCCAGCTCGGGGGACAGAACTAACTATGGCTACACCTTC. The entire variable domain, with the rest obtained from reference TRBV18 and TRBJ1-2, is as follows: NAGVMQNPRHLVRRRGQEARLRCSPMKGHSHVYWYRQLPEEGLKFMVYLQKENIIDESGMPKERFSAEFPKEGPSILRIQQVVRGDSAAYFCASSGDRTNYGYTFGSGTRLTVV.

The sample holds one count of this clone. This chain uses TRBV27 with TRBJ2-3; no firm D call. This CDR3 region has 16 residues. Germline CDR1 MNHEY, CDR2 SMNVEV (reference sequence). With 2 bases removed from V and 0 bases from J, the gap between germline ends came to 12 bases. The CDR3 region is CASSLGQENSTDTQYF. Written as DNA, the CDR3 is TGTGCCAGCAGTTTAGGGCAGGAAAATAGCACAGATACGCAGTATTTT.